This TCR beta chain was sequenced during a study of OX40 agonist ivuxolimab in advanced cancers. Study results and caveats: Expanded clones were, on average, more numerous in CD8+ T cells than in CD4+. Nonresponders included some who also had low normalized T-cell clonal expansion.

A remark on this clone: No antigen is known for it.

Assay used: immunoSEQ multiplex PCR; TCRdb lists only in-frame clones, some missing. Altogether 70,000 or so clones are present, around 89% being singletons, with the ten largest covering about 0.99%. The ends were cut back, 3 bases at V and 0 bases at J, with 5 bases in the middle. The CDR3 has 14 amino acids. Per the germline V gene, CDR1 is MDHEN and CDR2 is SYDVKM. The genes are TRBV28 and TRBJ1-4; the D is unclear. The sequence was obtained from an adult with an advanced solid tumor such as melanoma, head and neck, liver or kidney cancer. The sequenced sample was CD4+ or CD8+ T cells sorted from blood, obtained in a trial of the OX40 agonist ivuxolimab. Written as DNA, the CDR3 is TGTGCCAGCAGTTTCAGTGCAACTAATGAAAAACTGTTTTTT. It is translated as CASSFSATNEKLFF.